This TCR beta chain was sequenced for a study of type 1 regulatory T cells. The wider study: T-allo10 is a Tr1-enriched, alloantigen-specific CD4 T cell product made in vitro.

Germline loops: CDR1 MDHEN, CDR2 SYDVKM. Trimming at V came to 8 bases and at J to 0 bases, leaving 4 bases not matched to a gene. The CDR3 is 14 amino acids. One entry per CDR3 protein, called by TCRdb with MiXCR from the reads. The sample carries roughly 62,000 distinct CDR3 sequences, roughly two thirds recorded once. Regarding the study as a whole: Compared with non-Tr1 cells, Tr1 cells showed a narrower TCR repertoire.

On this clonotype itself: Its antigen is currently unknown.

The J gene is TRBJ2-5, the V gene TRBV28, with 9 bases matching TRBD1. This TCR derives from a human donor in good health. Sequencing was carried out using cultured non-Tr1 T cells, either the whole culture or a sorted T cell fraction (not recorded which). The CDR3 DNA follows: TGTGCCAGCCGACAGGGGGGGAACCAAGAGACCCAGTACTTC. Translated: CASRQGGNQETQYF. Full variable domain (remainder filled in from reference TRBV28 and TRBJ2-5): DVKVTQSSRYLVKRTGEKVFLECVQDMDHENMFWYRQDPGLGLRLIYFSYDVKMKEKGDIPEGYSVSREKKERFSLILESASTNQTSMYLCASRQGGNQETQYFGPGTRLLVL.